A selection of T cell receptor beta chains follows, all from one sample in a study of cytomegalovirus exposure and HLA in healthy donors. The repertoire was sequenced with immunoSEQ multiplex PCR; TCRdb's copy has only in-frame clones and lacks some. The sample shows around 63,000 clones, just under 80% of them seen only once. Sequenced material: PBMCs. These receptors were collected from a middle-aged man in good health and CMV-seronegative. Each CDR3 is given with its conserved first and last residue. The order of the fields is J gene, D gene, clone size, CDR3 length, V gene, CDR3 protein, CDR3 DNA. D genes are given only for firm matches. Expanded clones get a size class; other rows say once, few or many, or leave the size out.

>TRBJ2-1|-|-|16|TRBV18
CASSPRSGSSYNEQFF
TGTGCCAGCTCCCCACGTTCCGGGAGCTCCTACAATGAGCAGTTCTTC
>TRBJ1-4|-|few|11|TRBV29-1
CSVGRREKLFF
TGCAGCGTTGGGAGGAGGGAAAAACTGTTTTTT
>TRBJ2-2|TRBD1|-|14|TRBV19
CASGQGADTGELFF
TGTGCCAGCGGACAGGGGGCCGACACCGGGGAGCTGTTTTTT
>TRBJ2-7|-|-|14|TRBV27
CASSPRRGAYEQYF
TGTGCCAGCAGTCCCCGTAGAGGAGCCTACGAGCAGTACTTC
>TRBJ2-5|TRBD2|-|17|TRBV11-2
CASSLRGGGLGVETQYF
TGTGCCAGCAGCTTACGGGGGGGCGGTCTCGGCGTCGAGACCCAGTACTTC
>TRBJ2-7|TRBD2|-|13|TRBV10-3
CASRREGPYEQYF
TGTGCCAGCAGGCGGGAGGGCCCCTACGAGCAGTACTTC
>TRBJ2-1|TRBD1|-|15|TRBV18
CASSLGTEAYNEQFF
TGTGCCAGCTCGCTCGGGACAGAAGCCTACAATGAGCAGTTCTTC
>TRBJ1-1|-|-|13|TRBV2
CASSGRGFTEAFF
TGTGCCAGCAGTGGTCGGGGGTTCACTGAAGCTTTCTTT
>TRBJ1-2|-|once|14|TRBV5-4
CASSLPRGGDGYTF
TGTGCCAGCAGCCTCCCAAGAGGGGGGGATGGCTACACCTTC
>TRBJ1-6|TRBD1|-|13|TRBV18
CASSGQGRTILHF
TGTGCCAGCTCAGGACAGGGCCGGACTATCCTCCACTTT
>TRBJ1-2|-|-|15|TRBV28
CASVKQGVSLGGYTF
TGTGCCAGCGTTAAACAGGGAGTTTCCCTCGGTGGCTACACCTTC
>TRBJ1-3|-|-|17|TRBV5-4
CASSLVLGREGGNTIYF
TGTGCCAGCAGCTTGGTATTGGGCAGGGAAGGTGGAAACACCATATATTTT
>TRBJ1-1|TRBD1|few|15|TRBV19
CASFLRTGGRTEAFF
TGTGCCAGCTTCCTGAGGACAGGGGGCCGTACTGAAGCTTTCTTT
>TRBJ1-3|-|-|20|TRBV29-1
CSVKTTNRGKDGGSGNTIYF
TGCAGCGTCAAGACAACGAATCGCGGAAAAGACGGGGGCTCTGGAAACACCATATATTTT
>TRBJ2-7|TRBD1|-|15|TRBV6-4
CASSHGQGPSYEQYF
TGTGCCAGCAGTCACGGACAGGGCCCTTCCTACGAGCAGTACTTC
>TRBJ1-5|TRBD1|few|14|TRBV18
CASSPGQGNQPQHF
TGTGCCAGCTCACCAGGACAGGGGAATCAGCCCCAGCATTTT
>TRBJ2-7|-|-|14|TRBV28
CASSFLQGIVEQYF
TGTGCCAGCAGTTTTCTTCAGGGGATCGTCGAGCAGTACTTC
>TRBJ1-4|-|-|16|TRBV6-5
CASSYSGAATNEKLFF
TGTGCCAGCAGTTACTCGGGGGCTGCAACTAATGAAAAACTGTTTTTT
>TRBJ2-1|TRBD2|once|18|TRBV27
CASTEGTSGTYPFDEQFF
TGTGCCAGCACCGAAGGGACTAGCGGGACCTATCCCTTCGATGAGCAGTTCTTC
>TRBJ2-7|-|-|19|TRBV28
CASSSRNPLPDHPTYEQYF
TGTGCCAGCAGTTCGCGGAACCCCCTACCGGATCACCCGACCTACGAGCAGTACTTC
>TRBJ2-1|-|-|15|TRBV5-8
CASSFGDRSDNEQFF
TGTGCCAGCAGCTTCGGAGACAGGAGTGACAATGAGCAGTTCTTC
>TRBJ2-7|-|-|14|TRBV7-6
CASSLASTGAEQYF
TGTGCCAGCAGCTTAGCCTCGACAGGTGCCGAGCAGTACTTC
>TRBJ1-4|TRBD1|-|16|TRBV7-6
CASSSGQGSTNEKLFF
TGTGCCAGCAGCTCGGGACAGGGATCAACTAATGAAAAACTGTTTTTT
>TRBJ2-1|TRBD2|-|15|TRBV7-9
CASSLGTSGRDEQFF
TGTGCCAGCAGCTTGGGGACTAGCGGGAGGGATGAGCAGTTCTTC
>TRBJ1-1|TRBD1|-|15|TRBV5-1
CASSGGQGGTTEAFF
TGCGCCAGCAGCGGAGGACAGGGGGGGACCACTGAAGCTTTCTTT
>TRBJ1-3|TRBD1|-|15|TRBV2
CASSADRGSGNTIYF
TGTGCCAGCAGCGCCGACAGGGGCTCTGGAAACACCATATATTTT
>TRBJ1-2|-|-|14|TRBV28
CASSFGRVENGYTF
TGTGCCAGCAGTTTCGGGAGAGTGGAAAATGGCTACACCTTC
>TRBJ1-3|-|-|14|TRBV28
CASSLHRVMDTIYF
TGTGCCAGCAGTTTACACAGGGTGATGGACACCATATATTTT